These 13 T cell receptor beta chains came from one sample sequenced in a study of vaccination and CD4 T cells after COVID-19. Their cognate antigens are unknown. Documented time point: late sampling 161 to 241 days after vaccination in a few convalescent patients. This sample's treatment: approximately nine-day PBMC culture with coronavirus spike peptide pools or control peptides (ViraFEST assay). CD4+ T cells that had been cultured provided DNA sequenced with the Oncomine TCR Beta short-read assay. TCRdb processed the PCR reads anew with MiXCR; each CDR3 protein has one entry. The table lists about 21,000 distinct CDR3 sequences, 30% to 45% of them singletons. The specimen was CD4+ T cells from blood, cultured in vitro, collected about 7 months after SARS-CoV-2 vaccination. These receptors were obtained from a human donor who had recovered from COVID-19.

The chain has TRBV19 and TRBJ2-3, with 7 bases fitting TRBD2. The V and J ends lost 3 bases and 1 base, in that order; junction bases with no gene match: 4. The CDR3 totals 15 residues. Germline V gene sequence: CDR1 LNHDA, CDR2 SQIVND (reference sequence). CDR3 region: CASSIGLGGTDTQYF. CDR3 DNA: TGTGCCAGTAGTATCGGACTAGGTGGCACAGATACGCAGTATTTT.

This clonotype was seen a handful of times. The CDR3 DNA reads TGCAGTGCCGTCCTAGCGGGAGTAACGGGAGAGCAGTACTTC. Its protein product is CSAVLAGVTGEQYF. The chain couples TRBV20-1 to TRBJ2-7; 10 bases match TRBD2. After removal of 6 bases from V and 7 bases from J, the junction contained 12 bases not matched to a gene. The germline V gene encodes CDR1 DFQATT and CDR2 SNEGSKA (reference sequence). The CDR3 has 14 amino acids.

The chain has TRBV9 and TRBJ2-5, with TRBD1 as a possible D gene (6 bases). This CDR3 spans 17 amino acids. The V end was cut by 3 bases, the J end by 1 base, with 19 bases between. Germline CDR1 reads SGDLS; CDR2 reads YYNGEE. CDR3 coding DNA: TGTGCCAGCAGCGGGGACCGGGACACAGCCTCCCAAGAGACCCAGTACTTC. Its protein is CASSGDRDTASQETQYF.

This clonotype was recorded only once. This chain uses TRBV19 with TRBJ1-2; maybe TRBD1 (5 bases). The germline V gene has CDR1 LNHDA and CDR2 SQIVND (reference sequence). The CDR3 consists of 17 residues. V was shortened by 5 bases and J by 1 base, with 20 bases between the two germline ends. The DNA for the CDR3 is TGTGCCAGTAGTTTCTTAGCCCGACAGCGATTTAACTATGGCTACACCTTC. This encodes CASSFLARQRFNYGYTF.

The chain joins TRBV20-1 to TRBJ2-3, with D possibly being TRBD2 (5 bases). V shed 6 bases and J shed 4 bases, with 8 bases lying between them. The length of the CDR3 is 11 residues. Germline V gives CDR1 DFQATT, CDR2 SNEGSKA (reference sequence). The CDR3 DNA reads TGCAGTGCGGGAGCCCCAGATACGCAGTATTTT. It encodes CSAGAPDTQYF.

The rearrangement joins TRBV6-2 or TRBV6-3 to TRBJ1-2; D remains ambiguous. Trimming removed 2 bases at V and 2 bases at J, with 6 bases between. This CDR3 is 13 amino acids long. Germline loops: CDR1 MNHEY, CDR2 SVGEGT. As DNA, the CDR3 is TGTGCCAGCAGTTACGACGGAAACTATGGCTACACCTTC. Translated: CASSYDGNYGYTF.

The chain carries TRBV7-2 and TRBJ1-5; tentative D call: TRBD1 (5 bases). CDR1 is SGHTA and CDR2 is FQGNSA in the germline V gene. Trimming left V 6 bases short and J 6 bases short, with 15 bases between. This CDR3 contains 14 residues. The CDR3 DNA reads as TGTGCCAGCAGTGTTTGGGGGGGGAGTCAGCCCCAGCATTTT. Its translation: CASSVWGGSQPQHF.

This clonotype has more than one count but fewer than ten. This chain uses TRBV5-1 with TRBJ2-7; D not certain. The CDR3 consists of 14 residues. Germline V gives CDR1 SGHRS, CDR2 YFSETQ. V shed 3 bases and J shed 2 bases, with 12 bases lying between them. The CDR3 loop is CASSSTAGTYEQYF. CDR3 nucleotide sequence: TGCGCCAGCAGCTCCACGGCCGGTACCTACGAGCAGTACTTC.

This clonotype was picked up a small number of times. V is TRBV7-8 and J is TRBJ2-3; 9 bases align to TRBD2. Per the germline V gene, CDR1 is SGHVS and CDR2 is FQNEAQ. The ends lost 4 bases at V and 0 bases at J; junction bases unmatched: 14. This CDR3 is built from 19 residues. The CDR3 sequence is CASSSGRLAGWSSTDTQYF. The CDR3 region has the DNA TGTGCCAGCAGCTCAGGGCGGCTAGCGGGATGGTCTAGCACAGATACGCAGTATTTT.

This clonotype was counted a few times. Here the CDR3 reads CASRELATDTQYF. Here the CDR3 DNA reads TGTGCCAGCAGGGAACTAGCTACAGATACGCAGTATTTT. J is TRBJ2-3 and V is TRBV6-1, with D possibly matching TRBD2 (6 bases). The germline gives CDR1 MNHNS, CDR2 SASEGT. The V end was cut by 6 bases, the J end by 3 bases, with 10 bases between. CDR3 length: 13 amino acids.

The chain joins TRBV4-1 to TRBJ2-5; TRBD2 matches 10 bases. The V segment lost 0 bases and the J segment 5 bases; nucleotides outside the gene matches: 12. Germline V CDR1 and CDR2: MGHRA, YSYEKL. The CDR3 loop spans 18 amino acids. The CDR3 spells CASSQDSFSAGGAETQYF. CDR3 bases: TGCGCCAGCAGCCAAGATTCCTTTTCAGCGGGAGGGGCGGAGACCCAGTACTTC.

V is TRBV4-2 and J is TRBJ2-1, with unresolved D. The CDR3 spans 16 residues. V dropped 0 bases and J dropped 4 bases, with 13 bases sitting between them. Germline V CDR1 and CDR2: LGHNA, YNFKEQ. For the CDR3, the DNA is TGTGCCAGCAGCCAAGATAGTCTAGTCGGGTACAATGAGCAGTTCTTC. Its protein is CASSQDSLVGYNEQFF.

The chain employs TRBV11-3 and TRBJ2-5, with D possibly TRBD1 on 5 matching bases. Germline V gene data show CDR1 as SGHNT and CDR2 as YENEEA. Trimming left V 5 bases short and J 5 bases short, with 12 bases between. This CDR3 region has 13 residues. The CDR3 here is CASSVDIGETQYF. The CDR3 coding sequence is TGTGCCAGCAGCGTGGACATAGGCGAGACCCAGTACTTC.